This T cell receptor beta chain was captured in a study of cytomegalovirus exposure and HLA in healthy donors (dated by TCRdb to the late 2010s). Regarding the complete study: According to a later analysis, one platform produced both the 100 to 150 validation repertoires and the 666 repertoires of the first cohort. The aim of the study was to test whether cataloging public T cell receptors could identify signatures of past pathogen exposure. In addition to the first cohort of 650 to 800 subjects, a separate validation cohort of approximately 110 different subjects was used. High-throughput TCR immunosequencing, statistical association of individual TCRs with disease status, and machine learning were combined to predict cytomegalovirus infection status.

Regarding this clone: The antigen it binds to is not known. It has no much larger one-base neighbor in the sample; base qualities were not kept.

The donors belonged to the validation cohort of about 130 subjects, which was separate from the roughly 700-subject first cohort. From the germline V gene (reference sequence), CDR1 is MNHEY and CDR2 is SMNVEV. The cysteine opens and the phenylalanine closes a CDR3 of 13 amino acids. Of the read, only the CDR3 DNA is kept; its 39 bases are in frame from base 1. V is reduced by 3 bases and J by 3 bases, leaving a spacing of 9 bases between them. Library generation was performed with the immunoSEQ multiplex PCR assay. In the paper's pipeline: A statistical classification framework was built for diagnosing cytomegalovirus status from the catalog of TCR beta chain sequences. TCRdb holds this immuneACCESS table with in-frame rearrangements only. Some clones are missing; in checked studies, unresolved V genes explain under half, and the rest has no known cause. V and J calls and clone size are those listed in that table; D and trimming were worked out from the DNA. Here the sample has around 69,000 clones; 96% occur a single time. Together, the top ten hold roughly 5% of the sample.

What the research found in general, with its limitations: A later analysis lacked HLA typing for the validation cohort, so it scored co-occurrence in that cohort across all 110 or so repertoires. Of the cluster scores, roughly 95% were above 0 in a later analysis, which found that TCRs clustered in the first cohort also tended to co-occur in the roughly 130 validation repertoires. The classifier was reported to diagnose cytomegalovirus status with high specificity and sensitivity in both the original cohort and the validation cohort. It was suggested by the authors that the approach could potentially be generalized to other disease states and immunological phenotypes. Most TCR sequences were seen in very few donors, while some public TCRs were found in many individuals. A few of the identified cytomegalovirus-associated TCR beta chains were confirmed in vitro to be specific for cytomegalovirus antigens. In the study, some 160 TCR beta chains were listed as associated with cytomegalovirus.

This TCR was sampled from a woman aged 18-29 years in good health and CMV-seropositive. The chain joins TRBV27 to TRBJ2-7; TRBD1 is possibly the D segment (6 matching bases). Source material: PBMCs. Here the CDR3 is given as CASSFYRDYEQYF. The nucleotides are TGTGCCAGCAGTTTTTACAGGGACTACGAGCAGTACTTC.